The present T cell receptor (beta chain) was sequenced within a study of Tregs in tolerant kidney transplant recipients. Study results and caveats: The small number of patients limits these findings pending further validation.

Clones were read by immunoSEQ multiplex PCR, and TCRdb kept only the in-frame ones, dropping some. The profile covers 120,000 or so clones, with roughly 93% appearing a single time and roughly 0.63% taken by the ten largest. The ends lost 4 bases at V and 2 bases at J; junction bases unmatched: 11. CDR1 is SGHRS and CDR2 is YFSETQ in the germline V gene. This CDR3 has 16 amino acids. Unstimulated Tregs (CD4+CD25+CD127-) and CD4+CD25- non-Tregs were sorted from PBMCs. As concerns this clone: Its antigen remains unknown.

The sequence derives from a human donor in good health. V and J are TRBV5-1 and TRBJ2-7, with 8 bases aligning to TRBD1. Material for sequencing was CD4+ T cells from blood. The CDR3 reads CASSPGPRTGTYEQYF. CDR3 coding DNA: TGCGCCAGCAGCCCGGGCCCCAGGACAGGGACCTACGAGCAGTACTTC.